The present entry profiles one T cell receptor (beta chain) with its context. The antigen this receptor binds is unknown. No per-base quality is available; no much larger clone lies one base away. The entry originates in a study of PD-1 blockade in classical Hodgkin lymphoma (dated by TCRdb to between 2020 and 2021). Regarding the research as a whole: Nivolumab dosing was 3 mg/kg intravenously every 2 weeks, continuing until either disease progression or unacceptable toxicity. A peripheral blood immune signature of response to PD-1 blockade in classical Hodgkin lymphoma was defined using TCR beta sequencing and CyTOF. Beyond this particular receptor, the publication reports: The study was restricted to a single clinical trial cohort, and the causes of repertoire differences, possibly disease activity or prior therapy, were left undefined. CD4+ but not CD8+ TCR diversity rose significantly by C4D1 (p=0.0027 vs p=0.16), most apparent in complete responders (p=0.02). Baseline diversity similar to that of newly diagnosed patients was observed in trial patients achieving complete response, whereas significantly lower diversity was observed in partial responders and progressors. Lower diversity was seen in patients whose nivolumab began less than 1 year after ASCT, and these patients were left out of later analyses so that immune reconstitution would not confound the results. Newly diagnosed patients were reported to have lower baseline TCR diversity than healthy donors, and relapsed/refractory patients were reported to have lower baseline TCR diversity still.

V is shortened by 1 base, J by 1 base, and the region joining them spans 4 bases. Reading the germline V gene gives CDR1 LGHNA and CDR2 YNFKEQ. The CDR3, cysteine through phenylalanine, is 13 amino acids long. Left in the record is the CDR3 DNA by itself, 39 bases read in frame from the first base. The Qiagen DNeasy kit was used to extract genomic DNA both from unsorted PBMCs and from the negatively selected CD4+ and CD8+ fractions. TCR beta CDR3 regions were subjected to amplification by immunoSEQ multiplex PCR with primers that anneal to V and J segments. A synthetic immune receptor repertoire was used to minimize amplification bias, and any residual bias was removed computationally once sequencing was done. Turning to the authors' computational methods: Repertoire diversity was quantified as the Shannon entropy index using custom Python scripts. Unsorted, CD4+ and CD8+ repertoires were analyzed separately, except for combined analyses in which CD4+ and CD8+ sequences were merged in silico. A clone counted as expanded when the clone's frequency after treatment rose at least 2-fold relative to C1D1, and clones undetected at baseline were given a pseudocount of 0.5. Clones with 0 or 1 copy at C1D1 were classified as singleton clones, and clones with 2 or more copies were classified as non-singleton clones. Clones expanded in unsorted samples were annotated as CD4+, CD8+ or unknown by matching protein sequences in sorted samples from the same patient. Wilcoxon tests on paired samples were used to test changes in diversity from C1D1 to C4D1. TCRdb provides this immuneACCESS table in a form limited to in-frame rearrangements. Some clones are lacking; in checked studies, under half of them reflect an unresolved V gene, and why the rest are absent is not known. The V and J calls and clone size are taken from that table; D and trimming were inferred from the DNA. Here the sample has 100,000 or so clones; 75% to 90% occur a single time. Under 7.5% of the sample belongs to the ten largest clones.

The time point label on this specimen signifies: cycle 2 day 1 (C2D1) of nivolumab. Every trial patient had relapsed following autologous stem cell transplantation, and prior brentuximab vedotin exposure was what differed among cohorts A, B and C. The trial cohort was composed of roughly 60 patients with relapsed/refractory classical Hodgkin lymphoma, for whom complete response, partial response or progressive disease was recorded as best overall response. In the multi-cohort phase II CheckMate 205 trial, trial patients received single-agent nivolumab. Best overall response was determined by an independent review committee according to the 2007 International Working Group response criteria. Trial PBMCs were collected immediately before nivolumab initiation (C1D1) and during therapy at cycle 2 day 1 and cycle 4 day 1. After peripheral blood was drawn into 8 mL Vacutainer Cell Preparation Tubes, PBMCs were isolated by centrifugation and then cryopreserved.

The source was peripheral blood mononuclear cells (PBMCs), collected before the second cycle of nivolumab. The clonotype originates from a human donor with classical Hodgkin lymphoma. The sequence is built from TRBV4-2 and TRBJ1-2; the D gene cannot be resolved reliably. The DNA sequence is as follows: TGTGCCAGCAGCCAAGGTAATAACTATGGCTACACCTTC. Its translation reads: CASSQGNNYGYTF.